This TCR beta chain was captured by sequencing in a study of identical twins' blood T cells. Study observations and caveats: Twins shared more top CDR3 clonotypes than unrelated donors did. Mainly, cloneset size products determined shared clonotypes, twins included.

This CDR3 comprises 14 residues. Trimming removed 0 bases at V and 2 bases at J, with 8 bases between. In germline, CDR1 is SGHRS, CDR2 YFSETQ. A previously described protocol, modified, built RNA-based TCR cDNA libraries. Both ends of each TCR cDNA library bore sample-specific barcodes. TCRdb used MiXCR to reprocess the 5' RACE reads, holding one entry per CDR3 protein. Counted here are hundreds of thousands of distinct CDR3 sequences, roughly 28% occurring once; the ten biggest clones make up about 6%. Worth noting for this clonotype: Its antigen remains unidentified.

The receptor was derived from a woman between 18 and 49 years old in good health. The chain links TRBV5-1 to TRBJ1-1, with D uncertain. Sequencing was done on a sample of PBMCs. CDR3 coding DNA: TGCGCCAGCAGCTTGGCACCAGATAACACTGAAGCTTTCTTT. Translation: CASSLAPDNTEAFF.